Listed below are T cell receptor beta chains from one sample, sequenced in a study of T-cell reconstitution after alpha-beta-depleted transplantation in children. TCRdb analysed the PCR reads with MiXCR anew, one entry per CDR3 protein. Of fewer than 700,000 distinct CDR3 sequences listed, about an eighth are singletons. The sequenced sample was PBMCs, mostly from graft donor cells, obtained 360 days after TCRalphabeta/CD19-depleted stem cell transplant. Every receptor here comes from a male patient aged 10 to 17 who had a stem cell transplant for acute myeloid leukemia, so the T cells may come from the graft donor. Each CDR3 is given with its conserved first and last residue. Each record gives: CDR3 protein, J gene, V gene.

CASSDPDESTGELFF TRBJ2-2 TRBV2
CGASDLGLASYNEQFF TRBJ2-1 TRBV24-1
CAGPYFNYGYTF TRBJ1-2 TRBV21-1
CSVVGPYTDTQYF TRBJ2-3 TRBV29-1
CASSPRGAVTYNEQFF TRBJ2-1 TRBV5-1
CATSRDRGGTQYF TRBJ2-5 TRBV15
CASSFIAGDRPGEQYF TRBJ2-7 TRBV7-6
CASSLAETVNTGELFF TRBJ2-2 TRBV13
CSASTTEPYTDTQYF TRBJ2-3 TRBV20-1
CASGLTGVGNEQFF TRBJ2-1 TRBV28
CASSPRLWTPTYEQYF TRBJ2-7 TRBV6-1
CASSGRGMGGGSYEQYF TRBJ2-7 TRBV28
CAWSLGGRETQYF TRBJ2-5 TRBV30
CASSQFLSGSNEQFF TRBJ2-1 TRBV4-3
CASSRATIAKNIQYF TRBJ2-4 TRBV28
CASTIRVSNQPQHF TRBJ1-5 TRBV6-6
CASSRPGRSYEQYF TRBJ2-7 TRBV5-4
CASSATSVYGYTF TRBJ1-2 TRBV6-1
CASRRGQGSSPLHF TRBJ1-6 TRBV6-2/TRBV6-3
CASSQGLAGTVGELFF TRBJ2-2 TRBV4-2
CASSPPGLAGVPYEQYF TRBJ2-7 TRBV3-1
CASSYSGTSYYTGELFF TRBJ2-2 TRBV6-2/TRBV6-3
CASSPRGSPYEQYF TRBJ2-7 TRBV7-9
CSVAGQGNTGELFF TRBJ2-2 TRBV29-1
CAISESDSYNEQFF TRBJ2-1 TRBV10-3
CSARVGGEFSYEQYF TRBJ2-7 TRBV20-1
CASSQMATTPYNEQFF TRBJ2-1 TRBV4-1
CASSRGVLKGGHEQYF TRBJ2-7 TRBV13
CASSFRGRVSNQPQHF TRBJ1-5 TRBV28
CASSLVVGAPEQFF TRBJ2-1 TRBV7-3
CASEQVWGYEQYF TRBJ2-7 TRBV6-1
CASSPSGRLSTDTQYF TRBJ2-3 TRBV28
CASSLGTGNQPQHF TRBJ1-5 TRBV12-3/TRBV12-4